Shown below are 14 T cell receptor beta chains from a single sample sequenced in a study of blood T cells in healthy people across ages (dated by TCRdb to the mid-2010s). The library was built by means of 5' RACE. Sequenced on an Illumina HiSeq 2500. The second PCR ran for roughly 7 to 12 cycles and used a J-beta primer mix along with a sample-barcoded 5' primer. TCRdb trimmed public reads at Q25 via fastp, called clones via MiXCR and kept in-frame beta chains. One record per CDR3 amino acid sequence lists the most common genes and DNA. This sample comprises hundreds of thousands of distinct CDR3 sequences, less than 25% of them detected only once. The ten largest clonotypes hold approximately 8.7% of the sample. This sample was shared with a second study, whose subject was T cells of mothers and their children.

Sequencing was done on a sample of blood. The receptors come from a boy between 5 and 17 years old in good health.

This chain uses TRBV5-1 with TRBJ1-3; weak D call: TRBD1 (5 bases). CDR1 SGHRS and CDR2 YFSETQ come from the germline V gene. This CDR3 is 15 amino acids long. V was clipped by 4 bases and J by 1 base, with 12 bases between them. CDR3 loop: CASSPGRGSGNTIYF. The CDR3 nucleotides are TGCGCCAGCAGCCCGGGACGGGGATCTGGAAACACCATATATTTT.

This rearrangement joins TRBV10-3 to TRBJ1-6; 7 nucleotides agree with TRBD1. The CDR3 sequence is 14 residues long. Germline values: CDR1 ENHRY, CDR2 SYGVKD. V shed 6 bases, J shed 7 bases, and the junction held 6 bases outside the gene matches. The CDR3 DNA reads as TGTGCCATCAGCCCCGGGACAGAGAATTCACCCCTCCACTTT. This codes for CAISPGTENSPLHF.

This clonotype was observed once. The chain is built from TRBV20-1 and TRBJ2-5, with TRBD2 matching 9 bases. The DNA end favors TRBJ2-1, so the J call may be wrong. In germline, CDR1 is DFQATT, CDR2 SNEGSKA (reference sequence). This CDR3 region has 15 residues. CDR3 sequence: CSARGPTSGINEQFF. The CDR3 nucleotides are TGCAGTGCTAGAGGTCCGACTAGCGGAATCAATGAGCAGTTCTTC.

The DNA for the CDR3 is TGTGCCAGCAGCATAACAGCTTTCTCCTACGAGCAGTACTTC. Protein: CASSITAFSYEQYF. The V call is TRBV12-3 or TRBV12-4, the J call TRBJ2-7; D remains unclear. The CDR3 contains 14 residues. With 6 bases removed from V and 0 bases from J, the gap between germline ends came to 12 bases.

The V and J genes are TRBV28 and TRBJ2-1, with TRBD2 matching over 10 bases. This CDR3 contains 16 residues. V shed 6 bases and J 6 bases; nucleotides not matched to a gene: 11. Germline CDR1 reads MDHEN; CDR2 reads SYDVKM. This CDR3 is CASSSLGVAGGNEQFF. The CDR3 region has the DNA TGTGCCAGCAGCTCCTTAGGGGTAGCGGGAGGCAATGAGCAGTTCTTC.

This clonotype has a handful of counts. The chain employs TRBV20-1 and TRBJ2-3; 8 bases align to TRBD2. V shed 0 bases and J 0 bases; nucleotides not matched to a gene: 5. This CDR3 is 16 amino acids long. The V gene's germline CDR1 is DFQATT and CDR2 SNEGSKA (reference sequence). The CDR3 loop reads CSARDGSGISTDTQYF. The CDR3 nucleotides are TGCAGTGCTAGAGATGGTAGCGGGATAAGCACAGATACGCAGTATTTT.

In this sample, this clonotype turned up many times. The genes are TRBV29-1 and TRBJ2-5; D is uncertain. The CDR3 is 14 amino acids. Germline values: CDR1 SQVTM, CDR2 ANQGSEA. V was trimmed by 6 bases and J by 2 bases, leaving 16 bases between them. CDR3 DNA sequence: TGCAGCGTCCTCGAGGAGAGACATCAAGAGACCCAGTACTTC. This encodes CSVLEERHQETQYF.

The V and J genes are TRBV20-1 and TRBJ1-1; D is uncertain. The V gene's germline CDR1 is DFQATT and CDR2 SNEGSKA (reference sequence). The ends were cut back, 1 base at V and 5 bases at J, with 14 bases in the middle. The CDR3 has 14 residues. CDR3 in amino acids: CSARGGPSGTEAFF. The CDR3, as DNA: TGCAGTGCTAGAGGCGGCCCCTCTGGTACTGAAGCTTTCTTT.

This clonotype appeared many times. The chain uses TRBV7-3 and TRBJ2-5, with 8 bases lining up with TRBD1. This CDR3 spans 13 amino acids. The V gene end was trimmed by 4 bases and the J gene end by 4 bases; junction bases not matched to a gene: 2. Looked up from germline, CDR1 is SGHTA and CDR2 is FQGTGA. The CDR3, as DNA: TGTGCCAGCAGCTCGACAGGGGCAGAGACCCAGTACTTC. Translation gives CASSSTGAETQYF. The whole variable domain, remainder taken from reference TRBV7-3 and TRBJ2-5, is GAGVSQTPSNKVTEKGKYVELRCDPISGHTALYWYRQSLGQGPEFLIYFQGTGAADDSGLPNDRFFAVRPEGSVSTLKIQRTERGDSAVYLCASSSTGAETQYFGPGTRLLVL.

The chain combines TRBV6-2 or TRBV6-3 with TRBJ2-5; D is perhaps TRBD2 (6 bases). Trimming left V 2 bases short and J 4 bases short, with 14 bases between. The germline gives CDR1 MNHEY, CDR2 SVGEGT. This CDR3 region has 15 residues. CDR3 region: CASSYPDGGGETQYF. CDR3 sequence (DNA): TGTGCCAGCAGTTACCCGGACGGGGGAGGAGAGACCCAGTACTTC.

The gene calls are TRBV13 and TRBJ2-3; unclear D gene. V was shortened by 5 bases and J by 2 bases, with 17 bases between the two germline ends. This CDR3 region has 16 residues. CDR1 is PRHDT and CDR2 is FYEKMQ in the germline V gene (reference sequence). Here the CDR3 reads CASSPIRREVTDTQYF. CDR3 nucleotides: TGTGCCAGCAGCCCGATAAGAAGGGAAGTCACAGATACGCAGTATTTT.

This clonotype was recorded at least ten times. The V gene is TRBV6-2 or TRBV6-3, the J gene TRBJ2-7, with 8 bases aligning to TRBD1. J gave up 4 bases and V 4 bases, and 6 bases lay outside the gene matches. The CDR3 runs 14 residues. Germline V gene sequence: CDR1 MNHEY, CDR2 SVGEGT. The CDR3 DNA follows: TGTGCCAGCAGTTCCGGGACAGGTTTATACGAGCAGTACTTC. This gives the protein CASSSGTGLYEQYF.

CDR3: CSAIKEARAYPPIYF. The CDR3 coding sequence is TGCAGTGCTATTAAAGAGGCCAGGGCCTATCCCCCCATATATTTT. V gene TRBV20-1 combines with J gene TRBJ1-3; tentative D call: TRBD1 (5 bases). Germline V gene lookup returns CDR1 DFQATT and CDR2 SNEGSKA (reference sequence). This CDR3 is built from 15 residues. V was pared by 4 bases and J by 11 bases, with 24 bases between.

This clonotype was counted a few times. J is TRBJ2-3 and V is TRBV5-5; 9 nucleotides agree with TRBD1. CDR3 length: 15 residues. Germline V gene data show CDR1 as SGHKS and CDR2 as YYEKEE (reference sequence). V dropped 6 bases and J dropped 5; count of bases not matched to a gene: 10. In DNA, the CDR3 is TGTGCCAGCACCCCATACAGGGGGCAGGGAGATACGCAGTATTTT. Translation gives CASTPYRGQGDTQYF.